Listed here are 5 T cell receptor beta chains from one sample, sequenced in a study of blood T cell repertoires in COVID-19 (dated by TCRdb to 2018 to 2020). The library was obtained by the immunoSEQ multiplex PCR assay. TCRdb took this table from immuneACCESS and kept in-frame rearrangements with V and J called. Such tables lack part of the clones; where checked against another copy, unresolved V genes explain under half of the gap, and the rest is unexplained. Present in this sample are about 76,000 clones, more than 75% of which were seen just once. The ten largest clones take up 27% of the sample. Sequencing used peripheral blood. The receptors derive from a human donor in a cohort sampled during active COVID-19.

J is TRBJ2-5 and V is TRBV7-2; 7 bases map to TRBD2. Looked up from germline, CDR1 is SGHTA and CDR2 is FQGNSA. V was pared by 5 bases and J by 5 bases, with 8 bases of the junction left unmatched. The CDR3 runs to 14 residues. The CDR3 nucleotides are TGTGCCAGCAGCCCCGGGACTACTAAGGAGACCCAGTACTTC. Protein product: CASSPGTTKETQYF. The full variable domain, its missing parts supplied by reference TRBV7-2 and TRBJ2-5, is GAGVSQSPSNKVTEKGKDVELRCDPISGHTALYWYRQSLGQGLEFLIYFQGNSAPDKSGLPSDRFSAERTGGSVSTLTIQRTQQEDSAVYLCASSPGTTKETQYFGPGTRLLVL.

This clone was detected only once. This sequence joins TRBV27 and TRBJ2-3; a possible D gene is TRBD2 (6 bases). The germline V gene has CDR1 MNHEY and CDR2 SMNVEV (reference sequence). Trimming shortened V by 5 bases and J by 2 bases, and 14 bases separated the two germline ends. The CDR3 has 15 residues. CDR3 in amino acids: CASSAPGGPTDTQYF. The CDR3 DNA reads TGTGCCAGCAGTGCCCCCGGGGGACCCACAGATACGCAGTATTTT.

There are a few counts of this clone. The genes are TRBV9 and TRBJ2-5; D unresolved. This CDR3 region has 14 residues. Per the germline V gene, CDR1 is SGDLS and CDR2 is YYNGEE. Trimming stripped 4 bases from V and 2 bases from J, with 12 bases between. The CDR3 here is CASSNELQQETQYF. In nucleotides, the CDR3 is TGTGCCAGCAGCAATGAGTTACAGCAAGAGACCCAGTACTTC.

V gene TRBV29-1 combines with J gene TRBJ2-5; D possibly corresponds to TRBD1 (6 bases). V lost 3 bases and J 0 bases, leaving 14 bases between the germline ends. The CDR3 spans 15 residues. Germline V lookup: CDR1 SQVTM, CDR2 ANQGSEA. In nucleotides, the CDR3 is TGCAGCGTTGATGGTCACAGGGTGTACCAAGAGACCCAGTACTTC. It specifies CSVDGHRVYQETQYF.

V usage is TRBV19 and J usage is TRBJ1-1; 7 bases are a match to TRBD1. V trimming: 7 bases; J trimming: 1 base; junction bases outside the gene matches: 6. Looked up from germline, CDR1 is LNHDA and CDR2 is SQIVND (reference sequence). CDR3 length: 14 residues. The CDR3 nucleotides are TGTGCCAGTACCCGACAGGGTTCGAACACTGAAGCTTTCTTT. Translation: CASTRQGSNTEAFF.